What follows are 32 T cell receptor beta chains derived from one specimen sequenced in a study of CD8 T cells in Susac syndrome. Random-hexamer reverse transcription was applied to roughly 0.45 to 1 ug RNA. MiXCR was run by TCRdb on the immunoSEQ multiplex PCR reads, yielding one entry per CDR3 protein. The sample records under 350,000 distinct CDR3 sequences, about 91% being singletons. Sequenced input: CD4+ T cells from PBMCs. The receptor set was obtained from a human donor with multiple sclerosis.

The rearrangement joins TRBV7-2 to TRBJ1-1; no clear D. The CDR3 has 13 amino acids. Germline CDR1 is SGHTA and CDR2 is FQGNSA. Trimming pared 5 bases from V and 10 bases from J, leaving 17 bases between. The CDR3 loop is CASSHLTAGRAFF. The CDR3 nucleotides are TGTGCCAGCAGCCACCTCACAGCGGGGAGAGCTTTCTTT.

The rearrangement links TRBV7-2 to TRBJ2-3; TRBD2 agrees at 10 bases. CDR1 and CDR2 from the germline V gene are SGHTA and FQGNSA. The CDR3 is made up of 17 amino acids. Trimming cost V 1 base and J 2 bases; bases outside gene matches: 6. The CDR3 nucleotides read TGTGCCAGCAGCTTAGTCGCTAGCGGGAGCAACACAGATACGCAGTATTTT. It specifies CASSLVASGSNTDTQYF.

This chain links TRBV20-1 with TRBJ2-7; perhaps TRBD2 as D (6 bases). The V gene's germline CDR1 is DFQATT and CDR2 SNEGSKA (reference sequence). Trimming took off 5 bases at V and 3 bases at J, with 20 bases between the two ends. The CDR3 totals 15 residues. For the CDR3, the DNA is TGCAGTGCTGCTAAAGGGGCGGGGCAGGGCTACGAGCAGTACTTC. This sequence encodes CSAAKGAGQGYEQYF.

The chain couples TRBV12-3 or TRBV12-4 to TRBJ2-2; 9 bases are shared with TRBD2. The CDR3 runs 19 residues. The trim removed 6 bases at V and 8 bases at J, leaving 22 bases unmatched. The CDR3, as DNA: TGTGCCAGCAGCCGAGGAGGGGTTGGAGCGGGAGGATGGCCTGGGGAGCTGTTTTTT. Residues: CASSRGGVGAGGWPGELFF.

The V and J genes are TRBV7-9 and TRBJ2-1, with 14 bases lining up with TRBD2. The CDR3 totals 15 residues. Germline CDR1 SEHNR, CDR2 FQNEAQ (reference sequence). Trimming took 5 bases from V and 7 from J; bases not matched to a gene: 4. Here the CDR3 reads CASSPGLAGENEQFF. The CDR3 coding sequence is TGTGCCAGCAGCCCGGGACTAGCGGGAGAGAATGAGCAGTTCTTC.

The rearrangement links TRBV6-1 to TRBJ1-4; D possibly corresponds to TRBD1 (6 bases). The CDR3 totals 14 residues. Germline V lookup: CDR1 MNHNS, CDR2 SASEGT. V lost 6 bases to trimming and J lost 7 bases, with 15 bases between them. The DNA for the CDR3 is TGTGCCAGCAGCACGACAGGAGTTAGTGAAAAACTGTTTTTT. Translated: CASSTTGVSEKLFF.

The J gene is TRBJ2-5, the V gene TRBV6-6; 10 bases fit TRBD2. Germline V gene data show CDR1 as MNHNY and CDR2 as SVGAGI (reference sequence). V was pared by 5 bases and J by 4 bases, with 4 bases of the junction left unmatched. The CDR3 has 14 amino acids. As DNA, the CDR3 is TGTGCCAGCAGTATAGCGGGAGGCGGAGAGACCCAGTACTTC. It is translated as CASSIAGGGETQYF.

The V and J genes are TRBV12-3 or TRBV12-4 and TRBJ2-1, with D unclear. V lost 6 bases to trimming and J lost 2 bases, with 14 bases between them. The CDR3 runs 15 residues. In DNA form, the CDR3 reads TGTGCCAGCAGCCCGGTTGGGGTCACCTACAATGAGCAGTTCTTC. Encoded protein: CASSPVGVTYNEQFF.

The rearrangement uses TRBV14 and TRBJ1-1; no firm D call. The V and J ends lost 0 bases and 1 base respectively, with 12 bases between them. Looked up from germline, CDR1 is SGHDN and CDR2 is FVKESK. The CDR3 length is 16 residues. For the CDR3, the DNA is TGTGCCAGCAGCCAAGATTGGGGAGGCCGGAACACTGAAGCTTTCTTT. Amino acid sequence: CASSQDWGGRNTEAFF.

The chain carries TRBV12-3 or TRBV12-4 and TRBJ2-5; 8 nucleotides align to TRBD2. The CDR3 extends over 15 amino acids. V was clipped by 3 bases and J by 3 bases; unmatched bases: 6. The CDR3 loop is CASSFLLAEKETQYF. In DNA, the CDR3 is TGTGCCAGCAGTTTCCTACTAGCGGAAAAAGAGACCCAGTACTTC.

J is TRBJ1-1 and V is TRBV6-5; 7 bases are shared with TRBD1. CDR1 is MNHEY and CDR2 is SVGAGI in the germline V gene. This CDR3 region has 13 residues. V lost 6 bases to trimming and J lost 4 bases; unmatched junction nucleotides: 5. Here the CDR3 DNA reads TGTGCCAGCAGCACGGACAGGAGCACTGAAGCTTTCTTT. This translates into CASSTDRSTEAFF.

The chain couples TRBV28 to TRBJ2-5; 11 bases are a match to TRBD1. Germline V gene lookup returns CDR1 MDHEN and CDR2 SYDVKM. Trimming removed 1 base from V and 3 bases from J; junction bases left unmatched: 4. The CDR3 sequence is 16 residues long. The CDR3 bases are TGTGCCAGCAGTTTATCCGGGACAGGGGGTGAAGAGACCCAGTACTTC. Its translation is CASSLSGTGGEETQYF.

The genes are TRBV29-1 and TRBJ1-1; D not certain. The V end was cut by 6 bases, the J end by 0 bases, with 20 bases between. In germline, CDR1 is SQVTM, CDR2 ANQGSEA. This CDR3 is built from 16 residues. CDR3 sequence reads: CSVLQLTQWLNTEAFF. CDR3 nucleotide sequence: TGCAGCGTCCTCCAGCTCACACAGTGGTTGAACACTGAAGCTTTCTTT.

The chain couples TRBV9 to TRBJ2-3; tentatively, D is TRBD1 (6 bases). Trimming shortened V by 2 bases and J by 2 bases, and 12 bases separated the two germline ends. The CDR3 spans 15 residues. In germline, CDR1 is SGDLS, CDR2 YYNGEE. The CDR3 DNA reads TGTGCCAGCAGCGTTACAGGGATGAACACAGATACGCAGTATTTT. It translates to CASSVTGMNTDTQYF.

A few counts support this clonotype. V and J are TRBV28 and TRBJ2-7; D gene ambiguous. Germline CDR1 is MDHEN and CDR2 is SYDVKM. V was pared by 3 bases and J by 2 bases, with 17 bases between. This CDR3 has 16 residues. The CDR3 loop is CASSFDGAYTTYEQYF. The CDR3 DNA is TGTGCCAGCAGTTTTGATGGAGCTTACACAACCTACGAGCAGTACTTC.

This rearrangement joins TRBV5-4 to TRBJ1-1, with 9 bases lining up with TRBD1. Germline V gene lookup returns CDR1 SGHNT and CDR2 YYREEE (reference sequence). Trimming cost V 4 bases and J 6 bases; bases outside gene matches: 10. The CDR3 has 15 amino acids. The CDR3 DNA sequence: TGTGCCAGCAGCCGCCTACGGGACAGGGACGCTGAAGCTTTCTTT. Protein: CASSRLRDRDAEAFF.

J is TRBJ2-4 and V is TRBV2; possibly TRBD1 or TRBD2 for D (5 bases each). Germline-derived CDR1 and CDR2 are SNHLY and FYNNEI. This CDR3 has 12 residues. Trimming stripped 6 bases from V and 7 bases from J, with 10 bases between. The chain's CDR3 is CASRDRDNIQYF. The CDR3 DNA follows: TGTGCCAGCAGGGACCGGGACAACATTCAGTACTTC. The entire variable domain, with the rest obtained from reference TRBV2 and TRBJ2-4, is as follows: EPEVTQTPSHQVTQMGQEVILRCVPISNHLYFYWYRQILGQKVEFLVSFYNNEISEKSEIFDDQFSVERPDGSNFTLKIRSTKLEDSAMYFCASRDRDNIQYFGAGTRLSVL.

V is TRBV10-3 and J is TRBJ2-2, with a possible D match to TRBD2 (6 bases). The length of the CDR3 is 15 residues. Germline V gives CDR1 ENHRY, CDR2 SYGVKD. V was trimmed by 0 bases and J by 6 bases, leaving 11 bases between them. The CDR3 reads CAISESEGVPGELFF. As DNA, the CDR3 is TGTGCCATCAGTGAGTCGGAGGGAGTCCCCGGGGAGCTGTTTTTT.

The J gene is TRBJ1-5, the V gene TRBV27; D is unclear. V was clipped by 6 bases and J by 0 bases, with 9 bases between them. The CDR3 is 14 residues long. Germline CDR1 and CDR2: MNHEY and SMNVEV (reference sequence). This chain's CDR3 is CASRNPGSNQPQHF. CDR3 bases: TGTGCCAGCAGGAACCCAGGTAGCAATCAGCCCCAGCATTTT.

This chain uses TRBV6-1 with TRBJ2-1; 9 bases match TRBD2. Germline V gene lookup returns CDR1 MNHNS and CDR2 SASEGT. This CDR3 region has 14 residues. The J segment lost 4 bases and the V segment lost 7 bases, leaving 5 bases of the junction unmatched. CDR3 residues: CASTAGGTYNEQFF. The CDR3 DNA reads as TGTGCCAGCACGGCGGGAGGGACGTACAATGAGCAGTTCTTC.

This chain links TRBV20-1 with TRBJ2-5; 9 bases agree with TRBD2. CDR1 is DFQATT and CDR2 is SNEGSKA in the germline V gene (reference sequence). V trimming: 0 bases; J trimming: 1 base; junction bases outside the gene matches: 3. CDR3 length equals 15 residues. The CDR3: CSARDSAGGQETQYF. The CDR3 DNA reads TGCAGTGCTAGAGATTCAGCGGGAGGCCAAGAGACCCAGTACTTC.

The rearrangement uses TRBV6-5 and TRBJ2-4; D remains ambiguous. The CDR3 is 14 amino acids. Deletions cut 5 bases from V and 4 bases from J, with 12 bases between. In germline, CDR1 is MNHEY, CDR2 SVGAGI. In DNA, the CDR3 is TGTGCCAGCAGTCGCCAGGCAGGAAAAAACATTCAGTACTTC. This codes for CASSRQAGKNIQYF.

CDR3 bases: TGTGCCAGCAGCTTAGAGCTAGCCTCCTACAATGAGCAGTTCTTC. This gives the protein CASSLELASYNEQFF. The genes are TRBV11-2 and TRBJ2-1; possible D gene TRBD2, 5 bases. The CDR3 loop spans 15 amino acids. Trimming stripped 0 bases from V and 0 bases from J, with 6 bases between. Germline CDR1 and CDR2: SGHAT and FQNNGV.

Only one count was recorded for this clonotype. J is TRBJ2-4 and V is TRBV19; possible D gene TRBD2, 6 bases. Germline values: CDR1 LNHDA, CDR2 SQIVND (reference sequence). The CDR3 consists of 16 residues. Deletions cut 3 bases from V and 0 bases from J, with 12 bases between. Written as DNA, the CDR3 is TGTGCCAGTAGTATGGAGGGTTTACTAGCCAAAAACATTCAGTACTTC. It is translated as CASSMEGLLAKNIQYF.

The chain has TRBV5-1 and TRBJ1-3; a weak D match, TRBD1 (6 bases). Germline CDR1 is SGHRS and CDR2 is YFSETQ. CDR3 size: 17 residues. V was trimmed by 4 bases and J by 1 base, leaving 18 bases between them. This chain's CDR3 is CASSQRAGAFSGNTIYF. The CDR3 DNA follows: TGCGCCAGCAGCCAGAGGGCAGGGGCTTTTTCTGGAAACACCATATATTTT.

The rearrangement links TRBV20-1 to TRBJ2-2; a weak D match, TRBD2 (5 bases). The V gene lost 1 base and the J gene lost 6 bases, with 12 bases spanning the gap. CDR1 is DFQATT, CDR2 SNEGSKA, per germline (reference sequence). This CDR3 comprises 14 residues. CDR3 sequence reads: CSARVGGRPGELFF. The DNA of the CDR3 is TGCAGTGCTAGAGTAGGTGGGAGACCCGGGGAGCTGTTTTTT.

The chain is built from TRBV27 and TRBJ2-1, with 16 positions matching TRBD2. This CDR3 spans 18 amino acids. The V gene end was trimmed by 3 bases and the J gene end by 3 bases; junction bases not matched to a gene: 5. Germline CDR1 is MNHEY and CDR2 is SMNVEV (reference sequence). CDR3 bases: TGTGCCAGCAGTTTCGGGACTAGCGGGAGGGGCTACTACAATGAGCAGTTCTTC. This translates into CASSFGTSGRGYYNEQFF.

The J gene is TRBJ2-1, the V gene TRBV7-2; D unresolved. The length of the CDR3 is 14 residues. Trimming left V 2 bases short and J 0 bases short, with 5 bases between. Germline CDR1 SGHTA, CDR2 FQGNSA. In DNA, the CDR3 is TGTGCCAGCAGCTTAAACCCCTCCTACAATGAGCAGTTCTTC. It specifies CASSLNPSYNEQFF.

This chain connects TRBV7-6 to TRBJ2-1; TRBD1 is a possible D gene (6 bases). This CDR3 spans 14 amino acids. V shed 4 bases and J shed 7 bases, with 14 bases lying between them. Germline V lookup: CDR1 SGHVS, CDR2 FNYEAQ. The CDR3 bases are TGTGCCAGCAGCTCCATCCTAGGGGGTAATGAGCAGTTCTTC. Its translation is CASSSILGGNEQFF.

The rearrangement links TRBV30 to TRBJ1-2, with unresolved D. The germline V gene encodes CDR1 GTSNPN and CDR2 SVGIG (reference sequence). V was trimmed by 1 base and J by 1 base, leaving 10 bases between them. The CDR3 is 14 residues long. The CDR3 region is CAWSAGTHNYGYTF. CDR3 sequence (DNA): TGTGCCTGGAGTGCAGGAACCCATAACTATGGCTACACCTTC.

The DNA for the CDR3 is TGCAGTGCTAGGACAGGGGATGGTGGCTACACCTTC. Its protein is CSARTGDGGYTF. The rearrangement links TRBV20-1 to TRBJ1-2, with TRBD1 identical over 8 bases. Germline CDR1 is DFQATT and CDR2 is SNEGSKA (reference sequence). The CDR3 is made up of 12 amino acids. The trim removed 3 bases at V and 7 bases at J, leaving 4 bases unmatched.

The chain couples TRBV7-2 to TRBJ2-1; D might be TRBD1 (7 bases). The ends were cut back, 3 bases at V and 5 bases at J, with 14 bases in the middle. The V gene's germline CDR1 is SGHTA and CDR2 FQGNSA. The CDR3 is 15 residues long. CDR3 coding DNA: TGTGCCAGCAGCTTCCGCAGGGGGGTCAACAATGAGCAGTTCTTC. Amino acid sequence: CASSFRRGVNNEQFF.